This TCR beta chain was retrieved from a study of blood T cell repertoires in COVID-19. The overall study: PBMCs, B-cell-depleted T cells, or T cells provided the cDNA or gDNA that made up the material.

Authors' analysis steps: For nucleated cells, counts were estimated from reference gene primer amplification. The repertoire was sequenced with immunoSEQ multiplex PCR; TCRdb's copy has only in-frame clones and lacks some. The V and J calls and the clone size are those of that table, but D and trimming were determined from the DNA. The sample has 100,000 to 150,000 clones, approximately 85% seen once; the top ten hold under 7%. The CDR3 contains 13 residues. Germline loops: CDR1 MNHNY, CDR2 SVGAGI (reference sequence). The V gene end was trimmed by 2 bases and the J gene end by 9 bases; junction bases not matched to a gene: 1.

The clonotype was recovered from a man at least 80 years old with active or convalescent COVID-19. Source material: peripheral blood. The gene calls are TRBV6-6 and TRBJ1-4; 9 bases map to TRBD1. Here the CDR3 DNA reads TGTGCCAGCAGTTACGGGACAGGGCAAAAACTGTTTTTT. It is translated as CASSYGTGQKLFF.